Listed here is a single T cell receptor beta chain. Clones were sequenced by immunoSEQ multiplex PCR, and TCRdb holds only the in-frame ones, with some missing. Here the sample spans 75,000 to 90,000 clones, about 90% being singletons. Trimming took off 0 bases at V and 1 base at J, with 9 bases between the two ends. CDR1 is SGHDT and CDR2 is YYEEEE in the germline V gene. This CDR3 spans 15 amino acids. This sample was included in a study of OX40 agonist ivuxolimab in advanced cancers. Sampled blood was obtained at baseline, cycle 4 day 1, and cycle 7 day 1. The material sequenced was CD4+ or CD8+ T cells sorted from blood, taken in a trial of the OX40 agonist ivuxolimab. This sequence joins TRBV5-6 and TRBJ2-3, with D hard to call. The sequence came from an adult with an advanced solid tumor such as melanoma, head and neck, liver or kidney cancer. The CDR3 reads CASSLALEGTDTQYF. CDR3 DNA sequence: TGTGCCAGCAGCTTGGCCCTGGAAGGCACAGATACGCAGTATTTT.